This section outlines one T cell receptor beta chain sequence together with its context. What it binds is not known. PCR amplification relied on 60 Vbeta primers (plus 13 Jbeta primers). Only in-frame clones appear in the TCRdb table, and some are missing; sequencing was by immunoSEQ multiplex PCR. The table has 97,000 or so clones, 83% seen once. This entry comes from a study of cytomegalovirus exposure and HLA in healthy donors. The study's findings and limits: The authors excluded some V segments, including TRBV6-2 and TRBV6-3, as indistinguishable. Accurate prediction of HLA-A and HLA-B alleles (for most subjects) was reportedly achieved from TCR beta sequences. Sequencing depth roughly uniform across donors was assumed in presence/absence analyses. Through in vitro validation, a few CMV-associated chains were shown to be specific for CMV antigens.

Trimming stripped 3 bases from V and 2 bases from J, with 11 bases between. The CDR3 length is 15 residues. Germline loops: CDR1 KGHSH, CDR2 LQKENI. Sequenced sample: PBMCs. The chain recombines TRBV18 with TRBJ2-1; no definite D call. The sequence came from a man aged 35-49 years in good health and CMV-seronegative. The CDR3 DNA follows: TGTGCCAGCTCACCCCCCGACTTAGCCTACAATGAGCAGTTCTTC. Amino acids: CASSPPDLAYNEQFF.